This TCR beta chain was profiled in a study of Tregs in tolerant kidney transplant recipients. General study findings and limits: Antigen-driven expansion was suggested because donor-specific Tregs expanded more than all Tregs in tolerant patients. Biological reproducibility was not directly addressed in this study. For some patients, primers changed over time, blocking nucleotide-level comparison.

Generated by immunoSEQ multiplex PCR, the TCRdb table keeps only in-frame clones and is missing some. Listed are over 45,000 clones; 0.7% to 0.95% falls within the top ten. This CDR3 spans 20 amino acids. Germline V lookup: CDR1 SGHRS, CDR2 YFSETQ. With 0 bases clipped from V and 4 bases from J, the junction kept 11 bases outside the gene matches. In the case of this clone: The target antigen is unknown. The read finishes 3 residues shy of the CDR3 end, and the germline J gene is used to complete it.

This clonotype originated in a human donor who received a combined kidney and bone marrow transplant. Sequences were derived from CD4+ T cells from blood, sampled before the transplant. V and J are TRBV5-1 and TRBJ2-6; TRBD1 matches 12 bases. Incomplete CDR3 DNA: TGCGCCAGCAGCTTGGAGCCACCGGGACAGGGGGCGTCGGGGGCCAACGTC. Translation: CASSLEPPGQGASGANV. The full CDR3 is CASSLEPPGQGASGANVLTF.